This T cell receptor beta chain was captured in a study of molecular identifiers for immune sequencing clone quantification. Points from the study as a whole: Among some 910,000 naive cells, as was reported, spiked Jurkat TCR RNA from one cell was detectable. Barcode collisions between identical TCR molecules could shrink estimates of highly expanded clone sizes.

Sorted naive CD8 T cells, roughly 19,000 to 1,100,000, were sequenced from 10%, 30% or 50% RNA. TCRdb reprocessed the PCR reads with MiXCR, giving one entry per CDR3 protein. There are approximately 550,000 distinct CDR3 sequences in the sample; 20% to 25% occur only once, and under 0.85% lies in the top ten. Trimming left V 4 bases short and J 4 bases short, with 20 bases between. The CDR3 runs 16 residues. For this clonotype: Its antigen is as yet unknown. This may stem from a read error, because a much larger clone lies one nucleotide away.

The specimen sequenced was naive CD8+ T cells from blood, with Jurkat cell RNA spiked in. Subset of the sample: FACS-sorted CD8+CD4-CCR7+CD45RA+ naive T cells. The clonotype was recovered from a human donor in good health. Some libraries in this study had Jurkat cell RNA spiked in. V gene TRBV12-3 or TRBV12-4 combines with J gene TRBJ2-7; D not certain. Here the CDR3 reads CASSSVCTIASYEQYF. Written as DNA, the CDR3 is TGTGCCAGCAGTTCGGTTTGTACAATCGCTTCGTACGAGCAGTACTTC.